This is a list of T cell receptor beta chains from one sample in a study of T cell responses to AZD1222 COVID-19 vaccine. Assay used: immunoSEQ multiplex PCR; TCRdb lists only in-frame clones, some missing. The sample has roughly 140,000 clones, around 90% seen once. Specimen: peripheral blood, collected on day 0 of AZD1222 vaccination. The receptor source for this set is an adult in good health. Both conserved end residues are part of each CDR3. Each record gives: D gene, clone size, J gene, V gene, CDR3 DNA, CDR3 protein. A D gene is named only where the DNA matches it firmly. Clone sizes are given selectively: once, few, many, or a class where the clone is expanded.

.,.,TRBJ2-7,TRBV3-1/TRBV3-2,TGTGCCAGCAGCCGAATAGCGGAAAGCTCCTACGAGCAGTACTTC,CASSRIAESSYEQYF
.,few,TRBJ1-2,TRBV6-2/TRBV6-3,TGTGCCAGCAGTTACTCAAACGGATATGGCTACACCTTC,CASSYSNGYGYTF
TRBD2,.,TRBJ2-4,TRBV2,TGTGCCAGCACCGGACTAGCGGACCGTTGGGACATTCAGTACTTC,CASTGLADRWDIQYF
.,.,TRBJ2-7,TRBV28,TGTGCCAGCAGTTTTAGCCATTCCATCTCCTACGAGCAGTACTTC,CASSFSHSISYEQYF
.,.,TRBJ1-3,TRBV6-5,TGTGCCAGCCGACTCGGAAACACCATATATTTT,CASRLGNTIYF
.,.,TRBJ1-2,TRBV6-5,TGTGCCAGCACCGACTGGGGGACGGGCTACACCTTC,CASTDWGTGYTF
TRBD1,.,TRBJ1-2,TRBV19,TGTGCCAGTAGTAGGTGGACAGGGGACGGCTACACCTTC,CASSRWTGDGYTF
TRBD2,.,TRBJ2-7,TRBV14,TGTGCCAGCAGCCACCGTAGCGGGATGGGAGCCTACGAGCAGTACTTC,CASSHRSGMGAYEQYF
TRBD1,.,TRBJ1-5,TRBV30,TGTGCCTGGAGTAGAGGGGGCTCAAATAATCAGCCCCAGCATTTT,CAWSRGGSNNQPQHF
TRBD2,.,TRBJ2-1,TRBV11-3,TGTGCCAGCAGCCCCAAGACTAGCGGGGAGATCAATGAGCAGTTCTTC,CASSPKTSGEINEQFF
.,.,TRBJ1-1,TRBV7-8,TGTGCCAGCAGCTTAGAAGGCGGGGCGCTCACTGAAGCTTTCTTT,CASSLEGGALTEAFF
.,.,TRBJ1-5,TRBV3-1/TRBV3-2,TGTGCCAGCAGCCCCAATTTGGGTACAGATCAGCCCCAGCATTTT,CASSPNLGTDQPQHF
.,once,TRBJ2-1,TRBV10-2,TGCGCCAGCAGTGAGTCGGCAGGAAACAATGAGCAGTTCTTC,CASSESAGNNEQFF
.,.,TRBJ1-1,TRBV27,TGTGCCAGCAGTTTATCGGTGGTTACCGCTAGCACTGAAGCTTTCTTT,CASSLSVVTASTEAFF
.,.,TRBJ1-4,TRBV5-1,TGCGCCAGTACCGCAGCAGGGTCTTCCGAAAAACTGTTTTTT,CASTAAGSSEKLFF
TRBD2,.,TRBJ2-1,TRBV7-8,TGTGCCAGCAGCCGAGCGGGGGGAGGGTCCTACAATGAGCAGTTCTTC,CASSRAGGGSYNEQFF
TRBD2,.,TRBJ2-1,TRBV9,TGTGCCAGCAGCGTAACCGAGGGACTAGCGGGAGTTGAGCAGTTCTTC,CASSVTEGLAGVEQFF
.,.,TRBJ2-1,TRBV19,TGTGCCAGTAGTTTATTCAAGGAGCAGTTCTTC,CASSLFKEQFF
TRBD2,.,TRBJ2-2,TRBV10-1,TGCGCCAGCAGTGGACTAGCGGGGGACACCGGGGAGCTGTTTTTT,CASSGLAGDTGELFF
.,.,TRBJ1-1,TRBV6-1,TGTGCCAGCAGTGCCGGCGGAGCGACCATGAACACTGAAGCTTTCTTT,CASSAGGATMNTEAFF
.,.,TRBJ2-7,TRBV28,TGTGCCAGCAGTCCAACTAGAGAAGCCTACGAGCAGTACTTC,CASSPTREAYEQYF
TRBD2,.,TRBJ2-2,TRBV4-3,TGCGCCAGCAGCCAAGGACTAGCGGGAGGGCCCGGGGAGCTGTTTTTT,CASSQGLAGGPGELFF
.,.,TRBJ1-1,TRBV6-5,TGTGCCAGCAGTTATGGGGGGATGAACACTGAAGCTTTCTTT,CASSYGGMNTEAFF
TRBD2,.,TRBJ2-2,TRBV4-2,TGTGCCAGCAGCCCGATTCAACTAGCGGGAGGGAGGGCCGGGGAGCTGTTTTTT,CASSPIQLAGGRAGELFF
.,.,TRBJ2-3,TRBV5-1,TGCGCCAGCAGCTTGGTCTCCGTATTAGATACGCAGTATTTT,CASSLVSVLDTQYF
.,.,TRBJ1-1,TRBV4-1,TGCGCCAGCAGCCAAGAAGGGGGGGGCGGAATTTTTAACACTGAAGCTTTCTTT,CASSQEGGGGIFNTEAFF
TRBD1,.,TRBJ1-2,TRBV7-2,TGTGCCAGCAGCTTAGATGACAGGGGATTTGGTGGCTACACCTTC,CASSLDDRGFGGYTF
TRBD1,.,TRBJ2-7,TRBV28,TGTGCCAGCATTGGGACAGGCTACTCCTACGAGCAGTACTTC,CASIGTGYSYEQYF
.,.,TRBJ1-5,TRBV3-1/TRBV3-2,TGTGCCAGCAGCCAGGTCACGAATCAGCCCCAGCATTTT,CASSQVTNQPQHF
TRBD1,.,TRBJ1-5,TRBV30,TGTGCCTGGAGTAGGCAGGACAGGCAGCCCCAGCATTTT,CAWSRQDRQPQHF
.,.,TRBJ1-5,TRBV4-1,TGCGCCAGCAGCCAAGAAAGGAGCAGTACTTATAGCAATCAGCCCCAGCATTTT,CASSQERSSTYSNQPQHF
.,once,TRBJ2-3,TRBV24-1,TGTGCCACCGAAGGGGGAAGCACAGATACGCAGTATTTT,CATEGGSTDTQYF
TRBD1,.,TRBJ1-2,TRBV30,TGTGCCTGGAGTGGACAGGGGGCCGAGGGCTACACCTTC,CAWSGQGAEGYTF
.,.,TRBJ1-3,TRBV11-2,TGTGCCAGCAGCCGAAGGGCGAGCTCTGGAAACACCATATATTTT,CASSRRASSGNTIYF
.,.,TRBJ2-6,TRBV19,TGTGCCAGTAGTTCCCTGCCCTCTGGGGCCAACGTCCTGACTTTC,CASSSLPSGANVLTF
.,once,TRBJ1-2,TRBV7-2,TGTGCCAGCAGCTTGCAGGGTGGTGGCTACACCTTC,CASSLQGGGYTF
TRBD2,.,TRBJ2-5,TRBV5-6,TGTGCCAGCAGCTTGGATTGGCTAGCGGGAAAGACCCAGTACTTC,CASSLDWLAGKTQYF
TRBD2,once,TRBJ2-1,TRBV7-8,TGTGCCAGCAGCTTGCGGCGGGAGGCATCGAATGAGCAGTTCTTC,CASSLRREASNEQFF
TRBD1,few,TRBJ1-4,TRBV7-2,TGTGCCAGCAGCTCCCAGACAGGGGCATTAAATGAAAAACTGTTTTTT,CASSSQTGALNEKLFF
.,.,TRBJ2-1,TRBV12-3/TRBV12-4,TGTGCCAGCACACTACCGCCCCATAATGAGCAGTTCTTC,CASTLPPHNEQFF
.,.,TRBJ2-6,TRBV30,TGTGCCTGGAGTGTAGTGGGCGAGTCTGGGGCCAACGTCCTGACTTTC,CAWSVVGESGANVLTF
.,.,TRBJ2-3,TRBV24-1,TGTGCCACCAGTGATTTGAAGGATACGCAGTATTTT,CATSDLKDTQYF